This passage covers 14 T cell receptor beta chains from one sample sequenced in a study of graft-versus-host responses after intestinal transplantation (dated by TCRdb to the early 2020s). Library preparation used the immunoSEQ multiplex PCR assay. What TCRdb holds here is the immuneACCESS table cut down to in-frame rearrangements. Part of the clones is not present; checked against another copy, under half of the missing clones reflect an unresolved V gene, and the others are unexplained. The sample records about 8,000 clones, 74% of which are singletons. About 34% of the sample rests with the top ten. Intraepithelial and lamina propria lymphocytes were isolated from graft specimens using dithiothreitol, EDTA incubations and collagenase D digestion. The sequences come from ileum tissue, collected roughly 490 days after intestinal transplant. The receptors were sampled from a human patient who received an intestinal transplant, so some T cells may come from the graft donor.

V is TRBV30 and J is TRBJ1-4; D perhaps matches TRBD1 (5 bases). Per the germline V gene, CDR1 is GTSNPN and CDR2 is SVGIG (reference sequence). The CDR3 has 12 amino acids. The V end lost 0 bases, the J end lost 10 bases, and 9 bases lay between the germline ends. For the CDR3, the DNA is TGTGCCTGGAGTGTAGAGGGACGAAAACTGTTTTTT. Amino acids: CAWSVEGRKLFF.

The chain links TRBV9 to TRBJ1-1; D perhaps matches TRBD1 (6 bases). The CDR3 covers 15 residues. The V end lost 4 bases, the J end lost 0 bases, and 13 bases lay between the germline ends. In germline, CDR1 is SGDLS, CDR2 YYNGEE. CDR3 sequence: CASSSPRGMNTEAFF. CDR3 DNA: TGTGCCAGCAGCTCCCCAAGGGGGATGAACACTGAAGCTTTCTTT.

This chain connects TRBV6-1 to TRBJ1-2; 7 bases agree with TRBD1. Per germline, CDR1 MNHNS and CDR2 SASEGT. CDR3 size: 12 residues. J lost 4 bases, V lost 7 bases, and 3 bases had no gene match. The CDR3 sequence: CASTRQGYGYTF. The DNA for the CDR3 is TGTGCCAGCACTCGACAGGGCTATGGCTACACCTTC.

V is TRBV18 and J is TRBJ2-5; D gene ambiguous. The ends were cut back, 6 bases at V and 5 bases at J, with 16 bases in the middle. There are 14 residues in the CDR3. Germline assignment: CDR1 KGHSH and CDR2 LQKENI. CDR3 bases: TGTGCCAGCTCCCCGGGCTGGGAAGGGGAGACCCAGTACTTC. As protein: CASSPGWEGETQYF.

The chain is built from TRBV20-1 and TRBJ2-5; D unresolved. V shed 6 bases and J shed 9 bases, with 14 bases lying between them. CDR1 is DFQATT and CDR2 is SNEGSKA in the germline V gene (reference sequence). The CDR3 is made up of 11 amino acids. DNA of the CDR3: TGCAGTGCGTATCATTCGAAGGCCCAGTACTTC. As protein: CSAYHSKAQYF.

J is TRBJ2-5 and V is TRBV7-3; 9 bases are a match to TRBD2. CDR3 size: 16 residues. J lost 5 bases, V lost 5 bases, and 12 bases had no gene match. Looked up from germline, CDR1 is SGHTA and CDR2 is FQGTGA. CDR3 nucleotide sequence: TGTGCCAGCAGCCTTTGGGCTAGCGGGAAGGGGGAGACCCAGTACTTC. It specifies CASSLWASGKGETQYF.

The V call is TRBV19, the J call TRBJ1-2; TRBD1 matches at 12 bases. This CDR3 region has 17 residues. The germline V gene has CDR1 LNHDA and CDR2 SQIVND (reference sequence). Germline trimming cut 3 bases from V and 4 bases from J; bases unmatched to any gene: 9. Here the CDR3 DNA reads TGTGCCAGTAGTATTAACCGGGACAGGGGGCGTAGCTATGGCTACACCTTC. It translates to CASSINRDRGRSYGYTF.

Only a few counts were recorded for this clone. The rearrangement joins TRBV18 to TRBJ1-1; weak D call: TRBD1 (6 bases). Trimming took 8 bases from V and 2 from J, leaving 18 bases between them. CDR3 length: 15 residues. Germline values: CDR1 KGHSH, CDR2 LQKENI. The CDR3 nucleotides are TGTGCCAGCCTCCACCGCTTACAGGGAAACACTGAAGCTTTCTTT. Its translation is CASLHRLQGNTEAFF.

J is TRBJ2-1 and V is TRBV7-6, with a tentative D call TRBD1 (6 bases). Germline CDR1 and CDR2: SGHVS and FNYEAQ. Trimming cost V 0 bases and J 3 bases, with 18 bases left between them. This CDR3 comprises 18 residues. The CDR3 protein is CASSLASLRRGFYNEQFF. The CDR3 DNA is TGTGCCAGCAGCTTAGCATCACTCCGAAGGGGGTTCTACAATGAGCAGTTCTTC.

This clone turned up a few times. The chain is built from TRBV11-2 and TRBJ1-5, with a possible D match to TRBD1 (5 bases). CDR1 and CDR2 (germline): SGHAT, FQNNGV. The CDR3 loop spans 13 amino acids. V dropped 2 bases and J dropped 6 bases, with 8 bases sitting between them. CDR3 loop: CASSLFGGQPQHF. The DNA for the CDR3 is TGTGCCAGCAGCTTATTCGGGGGTCAGCCCCAGCATTTT.

The chain is built from TRBV6-1 and TRBJ2-7; the match to TRBD2 covers 7 bases. Germline loops: CDR1 MNHNS, CDR2 SASEGT. CDR3 length: 17 residues. J gave up 0 bases and V 1 base, and 9 bases lay outside the gene matches. CDR3 sequence reads: CASSEGYSGPSSYEQYF. Written as DNA, the CDR3 is TGTGCCAGCAGTGAAGGCTATAGCGGGCCGAGCTCCTACGAGCAGTACTTC.

This clone was counted a few times. This chain uses TRBV9 with TRBJ2-4; 10 nucleotides agree with TRBD1. Unmatched junction bases numbered 5, after V lost 3 bases and J lost 2 bases. CDR1 SGDLS and CDR2 YYNGEE come from the germline V gene. The CDR3 runs to 16 residues. This chain's CDR3 is CASSAGTGVPKNIQYF. The CDR3 DNA follows: TGTGCCAGCAGCGCCGGGACAGGGGTACCCAAAAACATTCAGTACTTC.

J is TRBJ2-2 and V is TRBV7-8; TRBD1 aligns across 7 bases. With V trimmed by 4 bases and J by 3 bases, 5 bases remained unmatched. The CDR3 consists of 15 residues. The germline V gene has CDR1 SGHVS and CDR2 FQNEAQ. Written as DNA, the CDR3 is TGTGCCAGCAGCTCCTTGACAGGGTACACCGGGGAGCTGTTTTTT. Its translation is CASSSLTGYTGELFF.

V usage is TRBV5-4 and J usage is TRBJ2-5, with D tentatively TRBD2 (7 bases). V shed 4 bases and J shed 4 bases, with 17 bases lying between them. This CDR3 contains 15 residues. CDR1 and CDR2 (germline): SGHNT, YYREEE (reference sequence). The DNA for the CDR3 is TGTGCCAGCAGCCCTGGGGGGGCCCAGGCAGAGACCCAGTACTTC. It encodes CASSPGGAQAETQYF.